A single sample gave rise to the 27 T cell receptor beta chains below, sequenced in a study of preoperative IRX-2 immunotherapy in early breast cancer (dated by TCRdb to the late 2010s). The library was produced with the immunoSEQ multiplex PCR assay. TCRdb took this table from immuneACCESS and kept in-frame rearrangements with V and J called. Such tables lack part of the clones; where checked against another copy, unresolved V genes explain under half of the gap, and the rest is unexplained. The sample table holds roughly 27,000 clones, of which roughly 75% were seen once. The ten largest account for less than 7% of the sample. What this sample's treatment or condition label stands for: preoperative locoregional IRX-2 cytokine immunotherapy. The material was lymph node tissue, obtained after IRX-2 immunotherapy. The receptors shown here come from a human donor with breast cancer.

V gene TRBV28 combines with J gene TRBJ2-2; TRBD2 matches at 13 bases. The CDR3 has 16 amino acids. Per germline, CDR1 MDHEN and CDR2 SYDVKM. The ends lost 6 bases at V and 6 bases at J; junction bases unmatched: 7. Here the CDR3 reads CASRRTSGSEAGELFF. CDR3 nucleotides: TGTGCCAGCAGACGGACTAGCGGGAGTGAGGCCGGGGAGCTGTTTTTT.

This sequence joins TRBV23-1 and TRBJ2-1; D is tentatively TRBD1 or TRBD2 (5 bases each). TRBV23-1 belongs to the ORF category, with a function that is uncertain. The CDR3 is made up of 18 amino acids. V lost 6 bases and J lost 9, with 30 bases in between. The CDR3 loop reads CASSQEEIGTLREGEQFF. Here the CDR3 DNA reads TGCGCCAGCAGCCAAGAGGAAATCGGGACCCTCCGAGAGGGTGAGCAGTTCTTC.

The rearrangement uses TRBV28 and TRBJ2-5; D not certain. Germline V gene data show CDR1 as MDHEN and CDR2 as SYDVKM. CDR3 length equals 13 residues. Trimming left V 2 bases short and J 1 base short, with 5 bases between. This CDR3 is CASSLVAQETQYF. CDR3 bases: TGTGCCAGCAGTTTAGTCGCCCAAGAGACCCAGTACTTC.

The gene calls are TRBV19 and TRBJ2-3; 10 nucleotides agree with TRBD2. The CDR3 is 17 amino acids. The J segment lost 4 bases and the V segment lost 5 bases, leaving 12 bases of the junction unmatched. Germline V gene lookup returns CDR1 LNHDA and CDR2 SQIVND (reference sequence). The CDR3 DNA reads TGTGCCAGTAGTCCCAGGGGGCTAGCGGGAGCTGCAGATACGCAGTATTTT. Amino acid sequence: CASSPRGLAGAADTQYF. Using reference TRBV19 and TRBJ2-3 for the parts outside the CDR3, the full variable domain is DGGITQSPKYLFRKEGQNVTLSCEQNLNHDAMYWYRQDPGQGLRLIYYSQIVNDFQKGDIAEGYSVSREKKESFPLTVTSAQKNPTAFYLCASSPRGLAGAADTQYFGPGTRLTVL.

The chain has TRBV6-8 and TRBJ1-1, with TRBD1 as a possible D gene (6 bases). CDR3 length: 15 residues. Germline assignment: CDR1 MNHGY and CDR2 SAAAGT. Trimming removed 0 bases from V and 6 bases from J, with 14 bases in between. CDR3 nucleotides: TGTGCCAGCAGTTACTCTAGGGGACAAGGATCTGAAGCTTTCTTT. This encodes CASSYSRGQGSEAFF.

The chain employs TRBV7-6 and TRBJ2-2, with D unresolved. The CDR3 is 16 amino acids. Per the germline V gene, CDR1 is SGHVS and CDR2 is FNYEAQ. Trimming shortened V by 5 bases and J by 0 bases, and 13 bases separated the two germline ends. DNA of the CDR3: TGTGCCAGCAGCCCTTTTTACGGGTCGAACACCGGGGAGCTGTTTTTT. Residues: CASSPFYGSNTGELFF.

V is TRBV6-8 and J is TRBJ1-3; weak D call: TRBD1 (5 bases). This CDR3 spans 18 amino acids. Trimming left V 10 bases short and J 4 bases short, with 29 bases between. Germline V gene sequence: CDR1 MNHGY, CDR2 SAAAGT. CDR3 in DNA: TGTGCCACAGGACGTCTTTTAGGGGAAGGTAGTGGAGGAAACACCATATATTTT. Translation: CATGRLLGEGSGGNTIYF.

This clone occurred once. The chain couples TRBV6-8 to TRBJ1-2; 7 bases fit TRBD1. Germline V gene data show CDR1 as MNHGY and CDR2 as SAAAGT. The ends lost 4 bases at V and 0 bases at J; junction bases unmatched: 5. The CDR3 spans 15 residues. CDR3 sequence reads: CASSSFGTANYGYTF. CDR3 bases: TGTGCCAGCAGTTCCTTCGGGACAGCTAACTATGGCTACACCTTC.

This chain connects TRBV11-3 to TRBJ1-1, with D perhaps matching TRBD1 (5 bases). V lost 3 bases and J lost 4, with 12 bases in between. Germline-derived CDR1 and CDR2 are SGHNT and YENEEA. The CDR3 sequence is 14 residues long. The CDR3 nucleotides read TGTGCCAGCAGCTTGAAGTCCGGGGGCACTGAAGCTTTCTTT. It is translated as CASSLKSGGTEAFF.

For the CDR3, the DNA is TGCAGCGTTATGATCGGGGGGAACACCGGGGAGCTGTTTTTT. This translates into CSVMIGGNTGELFF. The rearrangement uses TRBV29-1 and TRBJ2-2, with a tentative D call TRBD2 (6 bases). This CDR3 spans 14 amino acids. Germline V gene lookup returns CDR1 SQVTM and CDR2 ANQGSEA. The germline V and J ends were trimmed by 5 bases and 1 base, with 11 bases remaining between them.

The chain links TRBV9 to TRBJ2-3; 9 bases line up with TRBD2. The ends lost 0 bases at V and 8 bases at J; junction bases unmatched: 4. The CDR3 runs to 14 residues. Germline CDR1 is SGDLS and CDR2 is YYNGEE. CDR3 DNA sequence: TGTGCCAGCAGCGTAGCGACTAGCGGAGCTACGCAGTATTTT. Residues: CASSVATSGATQYF.

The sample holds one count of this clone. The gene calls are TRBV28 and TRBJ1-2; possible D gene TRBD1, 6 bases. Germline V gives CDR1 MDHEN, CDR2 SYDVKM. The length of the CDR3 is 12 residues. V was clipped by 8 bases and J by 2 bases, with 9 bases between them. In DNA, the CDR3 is TGTGCCAGCTCACAGGGCAACTATGGCTACACCTTC. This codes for CASSQGNYGYTF.

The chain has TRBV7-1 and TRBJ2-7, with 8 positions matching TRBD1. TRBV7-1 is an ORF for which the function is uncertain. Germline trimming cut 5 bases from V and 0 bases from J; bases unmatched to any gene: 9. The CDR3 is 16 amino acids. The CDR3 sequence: CASSHGRDRTSYEQYF. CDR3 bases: TGTGCCAGCAGCCATGGCCGGGACAGGACCTCCTACGAGCAGTACTTC.

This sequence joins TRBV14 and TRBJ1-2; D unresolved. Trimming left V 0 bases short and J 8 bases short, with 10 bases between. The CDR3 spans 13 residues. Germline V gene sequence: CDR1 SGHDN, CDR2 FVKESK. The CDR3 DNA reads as TGTGCCAGCAGCCAAGAAGTAGGGCTAGGCTACACCTTC. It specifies CASSQEVGLGYTF.

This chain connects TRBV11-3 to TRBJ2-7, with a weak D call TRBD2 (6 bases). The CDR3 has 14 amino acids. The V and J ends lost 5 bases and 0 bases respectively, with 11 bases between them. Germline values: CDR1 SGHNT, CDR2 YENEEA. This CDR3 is CASSADYHSYEQYF. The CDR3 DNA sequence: TGTGCCAGCAGCGCGGACTACCACTCCTACGAGCAGTACTTC.

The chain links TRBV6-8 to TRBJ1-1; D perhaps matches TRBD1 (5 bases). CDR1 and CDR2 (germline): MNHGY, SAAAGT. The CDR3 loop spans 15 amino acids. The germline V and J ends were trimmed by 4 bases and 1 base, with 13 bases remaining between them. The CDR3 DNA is TGTGCCAGCAGTTCCGGGGGTGTCGGGAACACTGAAGCTTTCTTT. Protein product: CASSSGGVGNTEAFF.

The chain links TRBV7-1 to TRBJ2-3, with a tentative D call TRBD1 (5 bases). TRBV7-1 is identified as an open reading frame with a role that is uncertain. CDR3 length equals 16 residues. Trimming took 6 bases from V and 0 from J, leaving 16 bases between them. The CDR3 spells CASSFSQDTSTDTQYF. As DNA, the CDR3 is TGTGCCAGCAGTTTTTCCCAGGACACAAGCACAGATACGCAGTATTTT.

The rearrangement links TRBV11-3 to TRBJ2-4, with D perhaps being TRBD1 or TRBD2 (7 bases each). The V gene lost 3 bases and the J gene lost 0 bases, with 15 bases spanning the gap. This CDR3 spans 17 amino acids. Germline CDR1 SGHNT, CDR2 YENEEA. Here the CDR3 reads CASSFQGGAGAKNIQYF. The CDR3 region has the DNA TGTGCCAGCAGCTTCCAGGGGGGGGCTGGAGCCAAAAACATTCAGTACTTC.

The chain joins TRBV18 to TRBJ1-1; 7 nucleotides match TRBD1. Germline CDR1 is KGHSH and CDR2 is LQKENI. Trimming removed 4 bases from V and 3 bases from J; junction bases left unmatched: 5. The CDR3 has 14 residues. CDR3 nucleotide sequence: TGTGCCAGCTCACTGGGGACAGAGGACACTGAAGCTTTCTTT. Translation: CASSLGTEDTEAFF.

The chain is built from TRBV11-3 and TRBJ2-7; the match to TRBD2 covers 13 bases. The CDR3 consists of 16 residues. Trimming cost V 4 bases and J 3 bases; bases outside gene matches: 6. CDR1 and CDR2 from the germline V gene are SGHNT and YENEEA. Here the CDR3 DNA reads TGTGCCAGCAGCTCAACCGGGACTAGCGGGAACTACGAGCAGTACTTC. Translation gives CASSSTGTSGNYEQYF. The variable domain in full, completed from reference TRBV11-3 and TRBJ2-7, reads EAGVVQSPRYKIIEKKQPVAFWCNPISGHNTLYWYLQNLGQGPELLIRYENEEAVDDSQLPKDRFSAERLKGVDSTLKIQPAELGDSAVYLCASSSTGTSGNYEQYFGPGTRLTVT.

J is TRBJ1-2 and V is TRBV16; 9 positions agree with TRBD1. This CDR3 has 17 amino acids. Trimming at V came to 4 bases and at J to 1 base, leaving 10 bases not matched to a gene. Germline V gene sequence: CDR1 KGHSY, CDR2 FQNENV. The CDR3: CASSRNRGQGNNYGYTF. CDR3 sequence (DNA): TGTGCCAGCAGCCGGAATCGGGGACAGGGTAATAACTATGGCTACACCTTC.

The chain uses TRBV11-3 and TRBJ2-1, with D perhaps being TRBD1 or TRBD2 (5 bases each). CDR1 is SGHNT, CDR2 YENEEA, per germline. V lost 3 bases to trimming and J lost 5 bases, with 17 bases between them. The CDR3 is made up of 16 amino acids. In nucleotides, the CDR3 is TGTGCCAGCAGCTTTCAAGCCGGGGCACTTAACAATGAGCAGTTCTTC. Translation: CASSFQAGALNNEQFF.

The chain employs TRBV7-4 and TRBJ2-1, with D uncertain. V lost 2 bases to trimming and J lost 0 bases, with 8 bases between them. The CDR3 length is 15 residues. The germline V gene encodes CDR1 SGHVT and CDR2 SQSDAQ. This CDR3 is CASSLTVTSYNEQFF. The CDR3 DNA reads TGTGCCAGCAGCTTAACGGTAACCTCCTACAATGAGCAGTTCTTC.

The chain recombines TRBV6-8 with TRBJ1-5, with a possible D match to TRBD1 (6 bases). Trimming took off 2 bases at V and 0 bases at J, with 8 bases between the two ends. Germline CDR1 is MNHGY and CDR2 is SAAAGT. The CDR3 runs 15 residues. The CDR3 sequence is CASSYDRFSNQPQHF. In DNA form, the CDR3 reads TGTGCCAGCAGTTACGACAGGTTTAGCAATCAGCCCCAGCATTTT.

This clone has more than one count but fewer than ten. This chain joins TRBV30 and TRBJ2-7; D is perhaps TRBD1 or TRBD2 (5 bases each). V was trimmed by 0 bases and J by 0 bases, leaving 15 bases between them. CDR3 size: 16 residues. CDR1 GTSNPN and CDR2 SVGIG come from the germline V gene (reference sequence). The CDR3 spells CAWSVHLWGNSYEQYF. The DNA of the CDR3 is TGTGCCTGGAGTGTACACTTATGGGGGAACTCCTACGAGCAGTACTTC.

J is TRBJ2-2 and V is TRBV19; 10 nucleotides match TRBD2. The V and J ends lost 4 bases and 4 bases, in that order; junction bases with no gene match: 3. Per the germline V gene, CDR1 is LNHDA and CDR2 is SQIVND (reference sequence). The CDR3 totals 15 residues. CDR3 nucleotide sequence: TGTGCCAGTAGTACAAGCGGGAGGGCCACCGGGGAGCTGTTTTTT. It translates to CASSTSGRATGELFF.

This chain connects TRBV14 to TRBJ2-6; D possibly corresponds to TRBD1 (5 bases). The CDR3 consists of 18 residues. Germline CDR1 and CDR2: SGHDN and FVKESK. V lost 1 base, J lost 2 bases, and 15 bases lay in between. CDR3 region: CASSQVQGVSTGANVLTF. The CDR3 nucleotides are TGTGCCAGCAGCCAAGTGCAGGGTGTAAGCACTGGGGCCAACGTCCTGACTTTC.